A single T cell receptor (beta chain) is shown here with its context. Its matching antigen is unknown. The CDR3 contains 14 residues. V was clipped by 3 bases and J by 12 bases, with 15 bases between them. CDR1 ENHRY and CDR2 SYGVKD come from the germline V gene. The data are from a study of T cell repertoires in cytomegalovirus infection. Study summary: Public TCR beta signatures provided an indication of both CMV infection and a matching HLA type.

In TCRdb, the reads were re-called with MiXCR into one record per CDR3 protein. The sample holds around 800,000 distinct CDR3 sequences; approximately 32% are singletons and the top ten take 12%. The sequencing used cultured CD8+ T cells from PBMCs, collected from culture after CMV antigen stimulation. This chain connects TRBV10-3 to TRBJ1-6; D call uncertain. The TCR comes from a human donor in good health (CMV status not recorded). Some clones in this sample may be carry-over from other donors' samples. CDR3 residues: CAISDSEGVEPLHF. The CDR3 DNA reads TGTGCCATCAGTGATTCGGAGGGAGTCGAACCCCTCCACTTT.